This T cell receptor beta chain was sequenced during a study of blood T cell repertoires in COVID-19. Study as a whole: The United States, Italy and Spain supplied acute and convalescent COVID-19 samples. Nucleic acid was either cDNA or gDNA, and it came from T cells, B-cell-depleted T cells, or PBMCs.

The authors' processing: Quantification of nucleated cells was approximated via reference gene primer amplification. Profiling relied on immunoSEQ multiplex PCR, and the TCRdb table lists in-frame clones only, not all of them. The DNA gave D and trimming, while V, J and clone size come from that table. The table records 140,000 to 150,000 clones, roughly 81% of them present only once. The clonotype originates from a human donor with acute or convalescent COVID-19. The donor label of this sample is uncertain. Sequenced sample: peripheral blood.

The CDR3 loop reads CASSGYNGNQPQHF. CDR3 sequence (DNA): TGTGCCAGCAGTGGGTACAATGGCAATCAGCCCCAGCATTTT. V and J are TRBV2 and TRBJ1-5; D not resolved. Trimming took 4 bases from V and 2 from J, leaving 9 bases between them. This CDR3 is 14 amino acids long. Germline CDR1 SNHLY, CDR2 FYNNEI.